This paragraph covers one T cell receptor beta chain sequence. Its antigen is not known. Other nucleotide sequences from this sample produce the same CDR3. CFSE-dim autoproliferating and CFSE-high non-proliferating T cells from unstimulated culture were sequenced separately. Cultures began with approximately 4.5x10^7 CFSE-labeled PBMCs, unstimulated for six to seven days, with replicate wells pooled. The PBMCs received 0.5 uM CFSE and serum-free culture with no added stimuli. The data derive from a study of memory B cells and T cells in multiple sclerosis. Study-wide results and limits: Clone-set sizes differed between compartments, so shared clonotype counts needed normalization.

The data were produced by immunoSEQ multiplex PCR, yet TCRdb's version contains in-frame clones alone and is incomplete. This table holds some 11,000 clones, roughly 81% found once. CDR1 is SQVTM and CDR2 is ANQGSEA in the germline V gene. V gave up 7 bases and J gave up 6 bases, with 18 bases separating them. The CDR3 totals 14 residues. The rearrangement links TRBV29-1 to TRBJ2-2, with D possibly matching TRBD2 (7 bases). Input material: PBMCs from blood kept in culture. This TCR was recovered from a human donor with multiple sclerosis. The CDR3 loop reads CSGRRGGGPGELFF. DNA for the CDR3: TGCAGCGGACGAAGGGGGGGAGGGCCCGGGGAGCTGTTTTTT.